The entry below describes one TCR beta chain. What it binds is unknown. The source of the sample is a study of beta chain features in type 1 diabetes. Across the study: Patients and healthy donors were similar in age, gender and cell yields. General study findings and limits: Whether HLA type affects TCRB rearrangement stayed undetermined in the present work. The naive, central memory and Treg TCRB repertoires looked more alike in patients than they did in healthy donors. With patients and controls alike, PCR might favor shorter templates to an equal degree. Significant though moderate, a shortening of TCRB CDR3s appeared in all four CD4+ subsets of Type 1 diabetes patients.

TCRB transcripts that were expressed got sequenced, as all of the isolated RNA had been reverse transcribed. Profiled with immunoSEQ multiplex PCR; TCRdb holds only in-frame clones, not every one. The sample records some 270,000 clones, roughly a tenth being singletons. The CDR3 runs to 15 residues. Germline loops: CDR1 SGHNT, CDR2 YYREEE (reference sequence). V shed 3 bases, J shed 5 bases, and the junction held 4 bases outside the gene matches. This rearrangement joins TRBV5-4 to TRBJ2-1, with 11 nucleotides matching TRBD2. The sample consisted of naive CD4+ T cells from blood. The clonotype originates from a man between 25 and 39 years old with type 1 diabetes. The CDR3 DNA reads TGTGCCAGCAGCTCCGGGACTAGCGGACACAATGAGCAGTTCTTC. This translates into CASSSGTSGHNEQFF. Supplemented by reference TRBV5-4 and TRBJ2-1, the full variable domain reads ETGVTQSPTHLIKTRGQQVTLRCSSQSGHNTVSWYQQALGQGPQFIFQYYREEENGRGNFPPRFSGLQFPNYSSELNVNALELDDSALYLCASSSGTSGHNEQFFGPGTRLTVL.